The rows below give T cell receptor beta chains drawn from one sample of a study of blood T cell repertoires in COVID-19. Measured with immunoSEQ multiplex PCR; TCRdb has only the in-frame clones, and not every one. The data contain fewer than 150,000 clones, around 85% of them singletons. The sample consisted of peripheral blood. The receptors here all came from a woman in her fifties or sixties with COVID-19, enrolled during active disease. Each CDR3 is given with its conserved first and last residue. The order of the fields is V gene, clone size, D gene, J gene, CDR3 protein, CDR3 DNA. The D gene is left open where the match is weak. Rows give clone size only sometimes, using once, few, many, or a class for an expanded clone.

>TRBV5-6|.|.|TRBJ1-1
CASSWEGDGTEAFF
TGTGCCAGCAGCTGGGAGGGTGATGGCACTGAAGCTTTCTTT
>TRBV12-3/TRBV12-4|.|.|TRBJ1-5
CASSLSHAQPQHF
TGTGCCAGCAGTTTATCTCATGCGCAGCCCCAGCATTTT
>TRBV4-3|once|.|TRBJ1-3
CASSQARYSGNTIYF
TGCGCCAGCAGCCAAGCCCGGTACTCTGGAAACACCATATATTTT
>TRBV2|.|TRBD1|TRBJ1-2
CASSERTGGYGYTF
TGTGCCAGCAGTGAGAGGACAGGAGGCTATGGCTACACCTTC
>TRBV14|.|TRBD1|TRBJ2-1
CASSLLGQGAQNEQFF
TGTGCCAGCAGCCTCTTAGGACAGGGGGCGCAAAATGAGCAGTTCTTC
>TRBV12-5|.|TRBD1|TRBJ2-1
CASGLVRRDRGDYNEQFF
TGTGCTAGTGGTTTGGTACGAAGGGACAGGGGGGATTATAATGAGCAGTTCTTC
>TRBV9|.|.|TRBJ2-3
CASSVGYTDTQYF
TGTGCCAGCAGCGTAGGCTACACAGATACGCAGTATTTT
>TRBV18|.|.|TRBJ2-5
CASSPPEAAQETQYF
TGTGCCAGCTCACCACCGGAGGCGGCACAAGAGACCCAGTACTTC
>TRBV11-3|.|.|TRBJ2-2
CASSLLSGGGTGELFF
TGTGCCAGCAGCTTACTATCGGGGGGCGGCACCGGGGAGCTGTTTTTT
>TRBV27|.|.|TRBJ1-6
CASSLIQGLTNSPLHF
TGTGCCAGCAGTTTAATTCAGGGCTTAACTAATTCACCCCTCCACTTT
>TRBV7-2|once|TRBD1|TRBJ1-2
CASSFGQGGYTF
TGTGCCAGCAGCTTCGGACAGGGCGGCTACACCTTC
>TRBV5-1|.|.|TRBJ2-1
CASSILTDVEQFF
TGCGCCAGCAGCATACTGACAGACGTTGAGCAGTTCTTC
>TRBV2|.|TRBD1|TRBJ1-3
CASSLTGVGNTIYF
TGTGCCAGCAGTTTGACAGGGGTTGGAAACACCATATATTTT
>TRBV2|.|TRBD1|TRBJ2-5
CASSGDRYQETQYF
TGTGCCAGCAGTGGGGACAGGTACCAAGAGACCCAGTACTTC
>TRBV7-6|.|TRBD2|TRBJ2-1
CASSLGPSSGGLDSYNEQFF
TGTGCCAGCAGCTTAGGTCCGTCTAGCGGGGGCCTTGACTCCTACAATGAGCAGTTCTTC
>TRBV29-1|.|TRBD2|TRBJ2-2
CSVEGLAGQNTGELFF
TGCAGCGTGGAGGGACTAGCGGGACAGAACACCGGGGAGCTGTTTTTT
>TRBV9|.|TRBD1|TRBJ1-1
CASSGPTGDTEAFF
TGTGCCAGCAGCGGACCAACAGGGGACACTGAAGCTTTCTTT
>TRBV5-4|.|.|TRBJ2-5
CASSLFGGSGETQYF
TGTGCCAGCAGCTTGTTCGGGGGATCGGGAGAGACCCAGTACTTC
>TRBV11-2|.|.|TRBJ2-1
CASSLKGQGYNEQFF
TGTGCCAGCAGCTTAAAAGGCCAGGGGTACAATGAGCAGTTCTTC
>TRBV7-9|.|.|TRBJ1-4
CASSLAEGKLFF
TGTGCCAGCAGCTTAGCCGAGGGAAAACTGTTTTTT
>TRBV20-1|once|TRBD1|TRBJ1-2
CSASLQGAFGGYTF
TGCAGTGCTAGTTTGCAGGGGGCTTTCGGTGGCTACACCTTC
>TRBV10-2|.|TRBD2|TRBJ2-3
CASSRGGETDTQYF
TGCGCCAGCAGTCGTGGGGGGGAAACAGATACGCAGTATTTT
>TRBV5-4|.|.|TRBJ2-5
CASSFDRRTGETQYF
TGTGCCAGCAGCTTTGACCGCCGCACGGGGGAGACCCAGTACTTC